A single sample is the source of the 2 T cell receptor beta chains below, sequenced in a study of cytomegalovirus exposure and HLA in healthy donors. Researchers ran the PCR with 60 Vbeta and 13 Jbeta primers. The repertoire was sequenced with immunoSEQ multiplex PCR; TCRdb's copy has only in-frame clones and lacks some. The sample shows some 120,000 clones, about four fifths of them seen only once. The material sequenced was PBMCs. These receptors came from a woman aged 45-65 years in good health and CMV-seropositive.

The V and J genes are TRBV4-2 and TRBJ2-7; possibly TRBD2 for D (6 bases). V was clipped by 0 bases and J by 0 bases, with 15 bases between them. Looked up from germline, CDR1 is LGHNA and CDR2 is YNFKEQ. The CDR3 is 17 residues long. CDR3 region: CASSQDERRESSYEQYF. As DNA, the CDR3 is TGTGCCAGCAGCCAAGATGAGAGGCGGGAAAGCTCCTACGAGCAGTACTTC.

The chain couples TRBV2 to TRBJ2-5; D gene unclear. Deletions cut 5 bases from V and 2 bases from J, with 6 bases between. Germline V lookup: CDR1 SNHLY, CDR2 FYNNEI. This CDR3 is 12 amino acids long. In DNA form, the CDR3 reads TGTGCCAGCAGTCCATCACAAGAGACCCAGTACTTC. Encoded protein: CASSPSQETQYF.